This T cell receptor (beta chain) was sequenced in a study of T cell responses to AZD1222 COVID-19 vaccine. Overall study: The analysis combined second doses at about 4 or about 12 weeks.

Study-wide results and limits: Spike-specific TCR breadth rose after two AZD1222 doses, and depth rose as well. Spike was spanned by vaccine-associated CD4 TCRs, with dominance at 160-218 and 743-854. Clonal diversity was possibly underestimated; the donors were predominantly white British and more often female.

A word on this clone: Its target is unknown.

The protocol was immunoSEQ multiplex PCR, while the TCRdb copy is restricted to in-frame clones and leaves out a portion. The sample shows 150,000 to 190,000 clones, 90% of them seen only once. Looked up from germline, CDR1 is SGHTA and CDR2 is FQGTGA. Trimming at V came to 2 bases and at J to 2 bases, leaving 6 bases not matched to a gene. This CDR3 comprises 16 residues. This rearrangement joins TRBV7-3 to TRBJ2-4, with 7 bases matching TRBD2. The sample consisted of peripheral blood, taken on day 0 of AZD1222 vaccination. The clonotype originates from an adult in good health. In nucleotides, the CDR3 is TGTGCCAGCAGCTTATACGGCGGGAGTACCAAAAACATTCAGTACTTC. It specifies CASSLYGGSTKNIQYF.